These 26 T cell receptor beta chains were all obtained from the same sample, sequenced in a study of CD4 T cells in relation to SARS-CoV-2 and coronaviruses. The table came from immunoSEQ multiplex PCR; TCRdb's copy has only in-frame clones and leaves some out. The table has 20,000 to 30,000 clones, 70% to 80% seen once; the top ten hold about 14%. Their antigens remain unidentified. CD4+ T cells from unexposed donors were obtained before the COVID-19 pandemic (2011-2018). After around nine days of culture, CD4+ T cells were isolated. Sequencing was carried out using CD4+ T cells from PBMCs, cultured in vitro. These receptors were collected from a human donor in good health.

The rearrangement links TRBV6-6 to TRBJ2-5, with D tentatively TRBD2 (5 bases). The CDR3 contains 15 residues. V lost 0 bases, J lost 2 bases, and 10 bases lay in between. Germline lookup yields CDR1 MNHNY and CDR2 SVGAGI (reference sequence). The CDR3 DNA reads TGTGCCAGCAGTTACTCCAGCGGAGTTCAAGAGACCCAGTACTTC. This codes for CASSYSSGVQETQYF.

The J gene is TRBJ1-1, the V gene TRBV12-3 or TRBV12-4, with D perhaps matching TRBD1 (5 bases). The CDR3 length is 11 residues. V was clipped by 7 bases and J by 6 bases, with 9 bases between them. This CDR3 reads CASNRGPEAFF. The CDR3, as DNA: TGTGCCAGCAATAGGGGACCTGAAGCTTTCTTT.

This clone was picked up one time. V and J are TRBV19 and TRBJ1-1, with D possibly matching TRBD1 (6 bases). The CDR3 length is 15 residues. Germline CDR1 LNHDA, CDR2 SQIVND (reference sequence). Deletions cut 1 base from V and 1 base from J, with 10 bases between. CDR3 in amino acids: CASSIAGGENTEAFF. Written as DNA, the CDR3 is TGTGCCAGTAGTATAGCGGGGGGCGAGAACACTGAAGCTTTCTTT.

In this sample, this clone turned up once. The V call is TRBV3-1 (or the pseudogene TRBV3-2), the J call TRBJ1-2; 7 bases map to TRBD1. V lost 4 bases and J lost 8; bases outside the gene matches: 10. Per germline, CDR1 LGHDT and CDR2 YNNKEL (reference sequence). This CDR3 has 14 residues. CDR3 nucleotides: TGTGCCAGCAGCCCCCGGACAGGAGAGGGGGGCTACACCTTC. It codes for CASSPRTGEGGYTF.

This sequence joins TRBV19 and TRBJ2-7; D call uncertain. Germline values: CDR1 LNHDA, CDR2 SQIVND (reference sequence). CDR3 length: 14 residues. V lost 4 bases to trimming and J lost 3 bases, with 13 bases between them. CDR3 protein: CASSTYAKGYEQYF. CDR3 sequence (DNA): TGTGCCAGTAGTACATACGCAAAAGGCTACGAGCAGTACTTC.

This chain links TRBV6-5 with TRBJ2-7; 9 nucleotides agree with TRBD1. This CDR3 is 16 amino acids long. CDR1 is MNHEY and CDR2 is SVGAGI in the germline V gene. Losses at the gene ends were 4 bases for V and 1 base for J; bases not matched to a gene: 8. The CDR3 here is CASSSGTGSGSYEQYF. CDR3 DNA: TGTGCCAGCAGTTCCGGGACAGGGAGCGGGTCCTACGAGCAGTACTTC.

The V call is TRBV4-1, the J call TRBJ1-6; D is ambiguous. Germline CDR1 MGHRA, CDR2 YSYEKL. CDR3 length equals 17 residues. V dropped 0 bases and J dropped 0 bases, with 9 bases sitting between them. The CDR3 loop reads CASSQDRESSYNSPLHF. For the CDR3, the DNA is TGCGCCAGCAGCCAAGATAGGGAGAGCTCCTATAATTCACCCCTCCACTTT.

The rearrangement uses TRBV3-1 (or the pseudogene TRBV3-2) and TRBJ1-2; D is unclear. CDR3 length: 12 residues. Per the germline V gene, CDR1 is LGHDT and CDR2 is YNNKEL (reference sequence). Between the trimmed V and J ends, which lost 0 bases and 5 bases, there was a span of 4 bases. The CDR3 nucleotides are TGTGCCAGCAGCCAAGATGGGTATGGCTACACCTTC. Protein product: CASSQDGYGYTF.

CDR3 sequence (DNA): TGTGCCAGTAGTAATTTGTTAGGAGGGGAACAGCCCCAGCATTTT. This gives the protein CASSNLLGGEQPQHF. The chain recombines TRBV19 with TRBJ1-5; D might be TRBD1 (5 bases). The CDR3 contains 15 residues. V was pared by 4 bases and J by 7 bases, with 17 bases between. The germline gives CDR1 LNHDA, CDR2 SQIVND (reference sequence).

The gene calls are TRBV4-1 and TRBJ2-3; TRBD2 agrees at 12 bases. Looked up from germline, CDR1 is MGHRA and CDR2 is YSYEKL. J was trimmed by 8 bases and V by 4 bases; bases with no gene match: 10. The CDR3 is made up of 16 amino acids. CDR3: CASSPQTSGSFSTQYF. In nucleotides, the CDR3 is TGCGCCAGCAGCCCACAGACTAGCGGGAGTTTTAGTACGCAGTATTTT.

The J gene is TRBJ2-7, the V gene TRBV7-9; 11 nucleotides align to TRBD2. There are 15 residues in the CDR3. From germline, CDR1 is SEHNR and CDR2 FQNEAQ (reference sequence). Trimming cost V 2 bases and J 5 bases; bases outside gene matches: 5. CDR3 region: CASSLSSGRFHEQYF. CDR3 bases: TGTGCCAGCAGCTTATCTAGCGGGAGGTTCCACGAGCAGTACTTC.

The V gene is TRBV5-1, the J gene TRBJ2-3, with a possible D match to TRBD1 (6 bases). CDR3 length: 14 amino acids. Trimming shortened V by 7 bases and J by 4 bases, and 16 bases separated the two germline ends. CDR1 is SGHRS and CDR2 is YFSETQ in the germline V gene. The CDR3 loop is CASSKQGIADTQYF. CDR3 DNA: TGCGCCAGCTCCAAACAGGGAATTGCAGATACGCAGTATTTT.

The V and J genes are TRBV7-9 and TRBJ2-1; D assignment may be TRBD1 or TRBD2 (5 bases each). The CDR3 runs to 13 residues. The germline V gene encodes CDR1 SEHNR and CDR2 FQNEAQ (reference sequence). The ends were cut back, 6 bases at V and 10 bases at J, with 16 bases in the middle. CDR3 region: CASSPKGTKEQFF. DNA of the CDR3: TGTGCCAGCAGTCCAAAAGGGACCAAGGAGCAGTTCTTC.

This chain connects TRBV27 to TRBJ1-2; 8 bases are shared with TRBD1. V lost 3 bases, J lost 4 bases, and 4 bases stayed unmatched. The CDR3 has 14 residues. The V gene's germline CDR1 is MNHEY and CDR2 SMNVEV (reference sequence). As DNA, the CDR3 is TGTGCCAGCAGTTTCAATGACAGGGGCTATGGCTACACCTTC. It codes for CASSFNDRGYGYTF.

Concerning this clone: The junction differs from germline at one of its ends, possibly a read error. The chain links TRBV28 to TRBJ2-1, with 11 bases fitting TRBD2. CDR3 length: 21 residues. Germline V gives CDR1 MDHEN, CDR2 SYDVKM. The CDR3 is CAGSSTAGTGTSGRGRNEQFF. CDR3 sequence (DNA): TGTGCCGGCAGTTCCACGGCCGGGACAGGGACTAGCGGACGCGGGCGAAATGAGCAGTTCTTC.

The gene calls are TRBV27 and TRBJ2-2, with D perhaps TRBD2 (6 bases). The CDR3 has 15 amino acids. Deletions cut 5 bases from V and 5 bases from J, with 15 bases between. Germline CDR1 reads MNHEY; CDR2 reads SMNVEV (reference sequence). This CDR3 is CASSIGSRGTGELFF. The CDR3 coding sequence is TGTGCCAGCAGTATAGGATCCCGGGGGACCGGGGAGCTGTTTTTT.

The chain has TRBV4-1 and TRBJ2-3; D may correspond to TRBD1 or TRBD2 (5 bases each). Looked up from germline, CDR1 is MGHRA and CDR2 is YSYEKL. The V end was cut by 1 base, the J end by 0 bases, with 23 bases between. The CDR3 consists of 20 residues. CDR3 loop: CASSQVWGPRQYSSTDTQYF. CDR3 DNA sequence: TGCGCCAGCAGCCAAGTCTGGGGACCACGACAGTATTCTAGCACAGATACGCAGTATTTT.

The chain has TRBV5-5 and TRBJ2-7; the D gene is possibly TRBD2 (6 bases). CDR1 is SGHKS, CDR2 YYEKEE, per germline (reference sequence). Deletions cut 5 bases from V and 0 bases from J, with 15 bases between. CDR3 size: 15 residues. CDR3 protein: CASSVPGLSSYEQYF. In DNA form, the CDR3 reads TGTGCCAGCAGTGTCCCGGGACTTAGCTCCTACGAGCAGTACTTC.

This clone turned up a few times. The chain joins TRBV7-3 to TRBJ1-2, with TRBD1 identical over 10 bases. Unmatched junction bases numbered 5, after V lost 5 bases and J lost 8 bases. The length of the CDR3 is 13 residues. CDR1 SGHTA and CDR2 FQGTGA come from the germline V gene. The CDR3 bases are TGTGCCAGCAGCCCCGGACAGGGGGAGGGCTACACCTTC. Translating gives CASSPGQGEGYTF. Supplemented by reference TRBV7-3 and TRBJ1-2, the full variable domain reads GAGVSQTPSNKVTEKGKYVELRCDPISGHTALYWYRQSLGQGPEFLIYFQGTGAADDSGLPNDRFFAVRPEGSVSTLKIQRTERGDSAVYLCASSPGQGEGYTFGSGTRLTVV.

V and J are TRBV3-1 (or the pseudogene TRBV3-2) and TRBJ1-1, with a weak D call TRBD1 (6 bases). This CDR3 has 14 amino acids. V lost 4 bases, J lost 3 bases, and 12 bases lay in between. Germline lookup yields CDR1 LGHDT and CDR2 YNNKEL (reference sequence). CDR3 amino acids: CASSLPHRDTEAFF. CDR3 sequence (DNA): TGTGCCAGCAGCCTACCCCACAGGGACACTGAAGCTTTCTTT.

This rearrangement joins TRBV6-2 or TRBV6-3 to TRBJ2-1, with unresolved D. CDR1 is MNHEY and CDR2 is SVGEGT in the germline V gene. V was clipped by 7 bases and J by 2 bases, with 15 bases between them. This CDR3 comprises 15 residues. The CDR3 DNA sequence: TGTGCCAGCACCCCCAACTGGAACGCCTACAATGAGCAGTTCTTC. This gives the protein CASTPNWNAYNEQFF.

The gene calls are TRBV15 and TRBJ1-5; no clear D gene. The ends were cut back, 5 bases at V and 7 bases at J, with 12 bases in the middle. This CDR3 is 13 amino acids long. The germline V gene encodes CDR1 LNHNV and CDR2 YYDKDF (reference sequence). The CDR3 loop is CATSWEEMQPQHF. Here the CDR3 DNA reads TGTGCCACCAGCTGGGAGGAGATGCAGCCCCAGCATTTT.

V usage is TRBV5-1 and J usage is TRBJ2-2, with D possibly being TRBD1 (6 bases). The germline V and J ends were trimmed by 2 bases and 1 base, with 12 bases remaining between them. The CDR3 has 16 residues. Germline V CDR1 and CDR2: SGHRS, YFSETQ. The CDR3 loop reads CASSFRSGQNTGELFF. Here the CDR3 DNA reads TGCGCCAGCAGCTTCCGTTCGGGACAGAACACCGGGGAGCTGTTTTTT.

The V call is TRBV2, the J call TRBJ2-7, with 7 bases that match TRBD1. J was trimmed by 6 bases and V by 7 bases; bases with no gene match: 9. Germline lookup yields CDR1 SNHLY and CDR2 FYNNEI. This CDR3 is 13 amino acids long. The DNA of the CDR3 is TGTGCCAGCAACCGGGACAGTGGGAGCGAGCAGTACTTC. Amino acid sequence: CASNRDSGSEQYF.

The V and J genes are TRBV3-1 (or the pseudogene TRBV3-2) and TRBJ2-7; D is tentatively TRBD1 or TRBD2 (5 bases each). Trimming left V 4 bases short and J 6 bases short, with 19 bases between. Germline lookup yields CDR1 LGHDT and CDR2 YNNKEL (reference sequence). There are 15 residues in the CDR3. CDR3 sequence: CASSPPGGVGSEQYF. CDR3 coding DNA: TGTGCCAGCAGCCCTCCTGGGGGAGTGGGGAGCGAGCAGTACTTC.

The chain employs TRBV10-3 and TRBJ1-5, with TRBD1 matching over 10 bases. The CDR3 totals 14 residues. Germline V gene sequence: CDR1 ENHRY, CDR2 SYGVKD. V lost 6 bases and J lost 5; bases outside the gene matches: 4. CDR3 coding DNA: TGTGCCATCAGCTCCGGGACAGGGGATCAGCCCCAGCATTTT. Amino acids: CAISSGTGDQPQHF.